The 13 T cell receptor beta chains reported below all come from one sample, sequenced in a study of blood T cells in healthy people across ages. Primed by a sample-barcoded 5' primer and a J-beta primer mix, a second PCR proceeded for about 7 to 11 cycles. From the 5' RACE reads, TCRdb called clonotypes with MiXCR, one entry per CDR3 protein. The data show over 500,000 distinct CDR3 sequences, about 51% seen once. Sequencing was done on a sample of blood. These TCRs come from an elderly woman in good health.

A few counts support this clonotype. The V and J genes are TRBV27 and TRBJ2-1; D tentatively reads TRBD1 or TRBD2 (5 bases each). The CDR3 consists of 12 residues. Germline assignment: CDR1 MNHEY and CDR2 SMNVEV (reference sequence). V lost 3 bases and J lost 11, with 11 bases in between. In DNA, the CDR3 is TGTGCCAGCAGTTTGGCCAGGGACCAGCAGTTCTTC. It yields the protein CASSLARDQQFF.

Comments on this clonotype: Just one base apart from a much larger clone, this may be a read error. This chain connects TRBV27 to TRBJ2-7; maybe TRBD1 (5 bases). CDR1 is MNHEY and CDR2 is SMNVEV in the germline V gene (reference sequence). This CDR3 spans 14 amino acids. V was trimmed by 0 bases and J by 5 bases, leaving 11 bases between them. CDR3 DNA: TGTGCCAGCAGTTTATCAGGGGATTCCGACGAGCAGTACTTC. This gives the protein CASSLSGDSDEQYF.

V gene TRBV20-1 combines with J gene TRBJ2-5; 8 positions match TRBD1. The CDR3 consists of 13 residues. V lost 4 bases, J lost 11 bases, and 12 bases stayed unmatched. Germline values: CDR1 DFQATT, CDR2 SNEGSKA (reference sequence). The CDR3 bases are TGCAGTGCTACAGGGGGCAAAGGCAATGAGCAGTACTTC. It encodes CSATGGKGNEQYF.

The chain links TRBV18 to TRBJ2-7, with D possibly TRBD2 on 5 matching bases. The V end was cut by 2 bases, the J end by 3 bases, with 11 bases between. Germline CDR1 and CDR2: KGHSH and LQKENI. The length of the CDR3 is 14 residues. CDR3 in DNA: TGTGCCAGCTCACCAGGCGGGTTTTTCTACGAGCAGTACTTC. This sequence encodes CASSPGGFFYEQYF.

The table lists this clonotype with many counts. The chain is built from TRBV20-1 and TRBJ1-1; D is unresolved. The germline CDR1 and CDR2 sequences are DFQATT and SNEGSKA (reference sequence). The CDR3 runs 13 residues. Deletions cut 3 bases from V and 1 base from J, with 9 bases between. Written as DNA, the CDR3 is TGCAGTGCTAGGGCTGAGGCGAACACTGAAGCTTTCTTT. Translated: CSARAEANTEAFF.

The gene calls are TRBV5-1 and TRBJ2-7; 7 bases map to TRBD2. V dropped 0 bases and J dropped 3; count of bases not matched to a gene: 6. The CDR3 is made up of 15 amino acids. In germline, CDR1 is SGHRS, CDR2 YFSETQ. The chain's CDR3 is CASSLGRAGFYEQYF. The CDR3 DNA is TGCGCCAGCAGCTTGGGGCGAGCGGGATTCTACGAGCAGTACTTC. The full variable domain, rest sourced from reference TRBV5-1 and TRBJ2-7, is KAGVTQTPRYLIKTRGQQVTLSCSPISGHRSVSWYQQTPGQGLQFLFEYFSETQRNKGNFPGRFSGRQFSNSRSEMNVSTLELGDSALYLCASSLGRAGFYEQYFGPGTRLTVT.

The V gene is TRBV28, the J gene TRBJ1-1, with D unclear. The CDR3 is 13 amino acids. With 9 bases removed from V and 7 bases from J, the gap between germline ends came to 18 bases. Germline CDR1 is MDHEN and CDR2 is SYDVKM. CDR3 sequence (DNA): TGTGCCAGTGGCTATTCCCCCCTGGGTGAAGCTTTCTTT. Its protein product is CASGYSPLGEAFF.

In regard to this clonotype: A much bigger clone sits one base away, suggesting this may be a read error. The chain employs TRBV10-1 and TRBJ2-1, with TRBD2 matching 8 bases. Germline CDR1 reads WNHNN; CDR2 reads SYGVQD (reference sequence). CDR3 length: 14 residues. The CDR3 sequence is CAGSGSGGPNEQFF. In DNA, the CDR3 is TGCGCCGGCAGTGGATCGGGAGGGCCCAATGAGCAGTTCTTC.

The rearrangement links TRBV18 to TRBJ2-1, with D possibly being TRBD2 (6 bases). V was clipped by 5 bases and J by 3 bases, with 17 bases between them. The CDR3 covers 16 residues. Germline V gene lookup returns CDR1 KGHSH and CDR2 LQKENI. Here the CDR3 reads CASSAYSGGFYNEQFF. The CDR3, as DNA: TGTGCCAGCTCAGCTTATAGCGGTGGGTTCTACAATGAGCAGTTCTTC.

The chain recombines TRBV18 with TRBJ2-5, with 10 bases matching TRBD1. The ends lost 3 bases at V and 1 base at J; junction bases unmatched: 8. The CDR3 covers 17 residues. CDR1 KGHSH and CDR2 LQKENI come from the germline V gene. The CDR3 bases are TGTGCCAGCTCACCCCTCGGGACAGGGGCTTCCCAAGAGACCCAGTACTTC. This codes for CASSPLGTGASQETQYF.

The rearrangement joins TRBV5-6 to TRBJ1-6; 7 bases map to TRBD1. Germline CDR1 reads SGHDT; CDR2 reads YYEEEE. V was clipped by 3 bases and J by 6 bases; unmatched bases: 6. This CDR3 spans 15 amino acids. The DNA of the CDR3 is TGTGCCAGCAGCTCCCCAAGGGGGCGTAATTCACCCCTCCACTTT. Translation gives CASSSPRGRNSPLHF.

At least ten counts were recorded for this clonotype. The chain links TRBV5-1 to TRBJ1-5; TRBD1 agrees at 8 bases. Losses at the gene ends were 4 bases for V and 2 bases for J; bases not matched to a gene: 2. The CDR3 has 14 amino acids. Per the germline V gene, CDR1 is SGHRS and CDR2 is YFSETQ. The chain's CDR3 is CASSPGGGNQPQHF. CDR3 DNA: TGCGCCAGCAGCCCAGGGGGCGGCAATCAGCCCCAGCATTTT.

This chain uses TRBV29-1 with TRBJ2-1; 8 bases fit TRBD2. Germline V gives CDR1 SQVTM, CDR2 ANQGSEA. CDR3 length: 12 amino acids. The CDR3 sequence: CGGRSSGSSQFF. The CDR3 DNA sequence: TGCGGCGGCCGTTCCAGCGGGAGCTCCCAGTTCTTC.